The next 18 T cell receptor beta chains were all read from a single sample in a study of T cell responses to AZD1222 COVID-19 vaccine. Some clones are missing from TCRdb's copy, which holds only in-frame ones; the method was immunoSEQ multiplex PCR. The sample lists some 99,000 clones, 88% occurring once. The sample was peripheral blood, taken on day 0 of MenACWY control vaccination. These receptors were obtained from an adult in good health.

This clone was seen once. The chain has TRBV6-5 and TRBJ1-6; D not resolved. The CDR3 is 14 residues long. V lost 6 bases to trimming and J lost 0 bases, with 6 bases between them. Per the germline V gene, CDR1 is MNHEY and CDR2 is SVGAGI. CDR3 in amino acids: CASSSRSYNSPLHF. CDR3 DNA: TGTGCCAGCAGCTCTCGCTCCTATAATTCACCCCTCCACTTT.

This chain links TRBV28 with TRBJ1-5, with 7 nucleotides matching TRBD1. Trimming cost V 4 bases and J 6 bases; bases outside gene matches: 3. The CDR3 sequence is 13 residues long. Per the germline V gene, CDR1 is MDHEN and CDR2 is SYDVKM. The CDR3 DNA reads TGTGCCAGCAGTTACAGGGGAGCTCAGCCCCAGCATTTT. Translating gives CASSYRGAQPQHF.

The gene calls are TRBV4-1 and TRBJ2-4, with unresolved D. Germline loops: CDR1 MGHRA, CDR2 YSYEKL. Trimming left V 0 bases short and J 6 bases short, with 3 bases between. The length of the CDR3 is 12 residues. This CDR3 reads CASSQEANIQYF. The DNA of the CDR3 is TGCGCCAGCAGCCAAGAAGCAAACATTCAGTACTTC.

The CDR3 DNA follows: TGTGCCAGCAGCTTATTTGGGGCTTGGAGCAATCAGCCCCAGCATTTT. It specifies CASSLFGAWSNQPQHF. The V and J genes are TRBV7-2 and TRBJ1-5; the D gene is possibly TRBD1 (5 bases). Germline CDR1 is SGHTA and CDR2 is FQGNSA. V gave up 2 bases and J gave up 1 base, with 12 bases separating them. The CDR3 contains 16 residues.

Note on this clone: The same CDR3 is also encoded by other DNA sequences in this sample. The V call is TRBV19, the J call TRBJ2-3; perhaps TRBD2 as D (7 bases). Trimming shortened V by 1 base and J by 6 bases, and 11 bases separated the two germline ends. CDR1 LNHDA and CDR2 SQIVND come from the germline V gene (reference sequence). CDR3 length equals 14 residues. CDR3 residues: CASSIGGGGDTQYF. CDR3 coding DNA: TGTGCCAGTAGTATAGGGGGGGGCGGGGATACGCAGTATTTT.

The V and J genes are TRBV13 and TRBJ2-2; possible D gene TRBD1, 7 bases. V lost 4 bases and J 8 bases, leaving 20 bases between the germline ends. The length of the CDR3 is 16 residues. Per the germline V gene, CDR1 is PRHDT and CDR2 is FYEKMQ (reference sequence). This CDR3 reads CASSSNRGGLAGELFF. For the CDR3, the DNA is TGTGCCAGCAGCTCGAACAGGGGAGGCTTGGCTGGGGAGCTGTTTTTT.

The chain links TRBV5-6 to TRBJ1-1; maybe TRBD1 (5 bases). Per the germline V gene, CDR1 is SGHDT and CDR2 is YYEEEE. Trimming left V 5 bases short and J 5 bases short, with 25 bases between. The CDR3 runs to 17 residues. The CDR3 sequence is CASSLGLTVGVGTEAFF. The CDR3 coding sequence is TGTGCCAGCAGTCTAGGACTCACAGTGGGGGTGGGAACTGAAGCTTTCTTT.

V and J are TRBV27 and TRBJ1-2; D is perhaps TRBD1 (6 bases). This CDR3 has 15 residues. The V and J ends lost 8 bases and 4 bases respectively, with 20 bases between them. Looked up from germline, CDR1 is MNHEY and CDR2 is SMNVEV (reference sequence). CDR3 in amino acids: CASATDQRTAYGYTF. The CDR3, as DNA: TGTGCCAGCGCCACAGATCAGCGGACAGCCTATGGCTACACCTTC.

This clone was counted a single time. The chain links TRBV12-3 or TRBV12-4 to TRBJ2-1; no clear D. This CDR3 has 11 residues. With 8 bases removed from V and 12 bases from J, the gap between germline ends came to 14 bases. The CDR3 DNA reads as TGTGCCAGCGGCTCCGGTCTGGGGCAGTTCTTC. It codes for CASGSGLGQFF.

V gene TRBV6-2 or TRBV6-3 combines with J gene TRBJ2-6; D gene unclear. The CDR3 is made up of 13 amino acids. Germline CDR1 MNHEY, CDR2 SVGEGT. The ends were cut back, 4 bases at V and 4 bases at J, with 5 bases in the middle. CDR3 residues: CASSSSGANVLTF. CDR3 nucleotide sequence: TGTGCCAGCAGTTCATCCGGGGCCAACGTCCTGACTTTC.

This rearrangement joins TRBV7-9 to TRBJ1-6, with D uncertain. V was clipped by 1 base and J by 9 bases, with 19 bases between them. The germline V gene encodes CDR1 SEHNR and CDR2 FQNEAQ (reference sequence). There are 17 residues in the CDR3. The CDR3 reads CASSLVAEGHLGSPLHF. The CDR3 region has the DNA TGTGCCAGCAGCTTAGTAGCGGAGGGCCACTTGGGTTCACCCCTCCACTTT.

CDR3 in amino acids: CASSSGTGPLGYTF. CDR3 DNA sequence: TGTGCCAGCAGCTCCGGGACAGGACCCCTTGGCTACACCTTC. V and J are TRBV7-2 and TRBJ1-2; 8 bases match TRBD1. V was clipped by 4 bases and J by 7 bases; unmatched bases: 8. The germline V gene encodes CDR1 SGHTA and CDR2 FQGNSA. There are 14 residues in the CDR3.

The CDR3 sequence is CASSRGLAGTGELFF. The CDR3 DNA follows: TGTGCCAGCAGTCGGGGACTAGCGGGCACCGGGGAGCTGTTTTTT. The chain joins TRBV2 to TRBJ2-2, with 12 bases identical to TRBD2. The germline CDR1 and CDR2 sequences are SNHLY and FYNNEI. Trimming at V came to 5 bases and at J to 4 bases, leaving 2 bases not matched to a gene. This CDR3 region has 15 residues.

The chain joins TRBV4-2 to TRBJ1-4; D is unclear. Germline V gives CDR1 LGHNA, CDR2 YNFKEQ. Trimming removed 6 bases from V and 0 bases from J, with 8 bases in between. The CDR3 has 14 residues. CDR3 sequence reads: CASRTQTTNEKLFF. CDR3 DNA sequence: TGTGCCAGCAGGACCCAGACAACTAATGAAAAACTGTTTTTT.

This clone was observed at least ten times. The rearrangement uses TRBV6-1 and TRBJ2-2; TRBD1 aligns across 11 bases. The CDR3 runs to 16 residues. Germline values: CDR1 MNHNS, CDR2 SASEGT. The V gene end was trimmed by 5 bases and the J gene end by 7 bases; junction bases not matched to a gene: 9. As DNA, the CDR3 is TGTGCCAGCAGTAAAGGGACAGGGGGTGGATTCGGGGAGCTGTTTTTT. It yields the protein CASSKGTGGGFGELFF.

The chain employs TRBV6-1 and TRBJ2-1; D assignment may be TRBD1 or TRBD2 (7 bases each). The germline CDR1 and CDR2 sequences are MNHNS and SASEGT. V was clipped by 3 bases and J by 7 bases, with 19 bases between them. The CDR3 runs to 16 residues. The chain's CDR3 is CASSDGRGWGGNEQFF. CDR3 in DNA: TGTGCCAGCAGTGATGGCAGGGGGTGGGGAGGGAATGAGCAGTTCTTC.

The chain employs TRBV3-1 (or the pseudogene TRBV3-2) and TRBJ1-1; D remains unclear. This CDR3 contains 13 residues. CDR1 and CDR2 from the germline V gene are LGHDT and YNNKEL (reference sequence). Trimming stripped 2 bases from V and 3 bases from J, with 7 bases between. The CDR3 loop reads CASSQYLDTEAFF. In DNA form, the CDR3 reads TGTGCCAGCAGCCAATACTTAGACACTGAAGCTTTCTTT.

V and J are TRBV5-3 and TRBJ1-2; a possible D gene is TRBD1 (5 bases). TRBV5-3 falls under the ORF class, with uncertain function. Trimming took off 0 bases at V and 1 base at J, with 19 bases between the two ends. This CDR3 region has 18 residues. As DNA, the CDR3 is TGTGCCAGAAGCTTGGCCGGGGAAGCACAGGAGATTAACTATGGCTACACCTTC. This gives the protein CARSLAGEAQEINYGYTF.